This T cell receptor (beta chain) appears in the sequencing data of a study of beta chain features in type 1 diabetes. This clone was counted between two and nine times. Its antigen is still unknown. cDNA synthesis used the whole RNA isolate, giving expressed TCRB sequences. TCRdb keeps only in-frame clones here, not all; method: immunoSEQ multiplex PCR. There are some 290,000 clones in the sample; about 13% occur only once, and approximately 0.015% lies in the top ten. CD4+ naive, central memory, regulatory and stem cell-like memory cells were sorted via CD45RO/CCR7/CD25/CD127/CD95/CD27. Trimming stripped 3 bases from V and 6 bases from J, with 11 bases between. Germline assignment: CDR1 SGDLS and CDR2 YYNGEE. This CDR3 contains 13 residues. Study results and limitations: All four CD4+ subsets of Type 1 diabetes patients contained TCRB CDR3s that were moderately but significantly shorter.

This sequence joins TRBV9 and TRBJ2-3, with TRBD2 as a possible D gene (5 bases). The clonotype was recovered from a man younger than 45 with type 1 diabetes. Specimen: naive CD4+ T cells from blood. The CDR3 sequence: CASSGEQRDTQYF. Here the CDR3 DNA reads TGTGCCAGCAGCGGAGAGCAGCGGGATACGCAGTATTTT.